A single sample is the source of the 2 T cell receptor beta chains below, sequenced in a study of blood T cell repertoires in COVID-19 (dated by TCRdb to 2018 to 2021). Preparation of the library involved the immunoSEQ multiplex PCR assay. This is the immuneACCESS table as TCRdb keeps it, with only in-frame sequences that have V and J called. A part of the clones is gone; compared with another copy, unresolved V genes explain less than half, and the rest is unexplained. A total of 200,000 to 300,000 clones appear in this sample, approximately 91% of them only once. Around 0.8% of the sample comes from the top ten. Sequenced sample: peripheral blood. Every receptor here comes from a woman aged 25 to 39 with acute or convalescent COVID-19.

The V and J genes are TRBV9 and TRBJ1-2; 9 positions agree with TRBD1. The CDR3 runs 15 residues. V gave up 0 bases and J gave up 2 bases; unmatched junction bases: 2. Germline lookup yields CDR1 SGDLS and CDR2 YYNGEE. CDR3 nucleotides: TGTGCCAGCAGCGTAGGAACAGGGGGCAACTATGGCTACACCTTC. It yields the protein CASSVGTGGNYGYTF.

This CDR3 is CASGTGSSYNSPLHF. The CDR3 coding sequence is TGTGCCAGCGGCACAGGGAGCTCCTATAATTCACCCCTCCACTTT. The rearrangement joins TRBV2 to TRBJ1-6; D might be TRBD1 (6 bases). The CDR3 loop spans 15 amino acids. Germline values: CDR1 SNHLY, CDR2 FYNNEI. V was shortened by 8 bases and J by 0 bases, with 11 bases between the two germline ends.